The 17 T cell receptor beta chains reported below all come from one sample, sequenced in a study of Graves' ophthalmopathy and Graves' hyperthyroidism. Scientists amplified the TCR beta CDR3 regions from RNA transcripts. First-round RT-PCR with HTBI primers preceded a second-round multiplex PCR. MiXCR, run by TCRdb on the multiplex PCR reads, gives a single entry per CDR3 protein. There are about 600,000 distinct CDR3 sequences in the sample; about two fifths occur only once, and about 4.6% lies in the top ten. The sequenced material came from peripheral blood or thyroid tissue (not recorded which). The receptors originated from an adult man with Graves' hyperthyroidism.

J is TRBJ1-1 and V is TRBV4-1, with D tentatively TRBD1 (5 bases). This CDR3 has 15 residues. With 4 bases removed from V and 1 base from J, the gap between germline ends came to 13 bases. Germline loops: CDR1 MGHRA, CDR2 YSYEKL. CDR3 in DNA: TGCGCCAGCAGCCTAGGGCCCGGGGCGAACACTGAAGCTTTCTTT. It codes for CASSLGPGANTEAFF.

This clonotype was seen more than once but under ten times. The chain has TRBV6-5 and TRBJ2-2; D might be TRBD1 (6 bases). CDR1 is MNHEY, CDR2 SVGAGI, per germline. The CDR3 spans 13 residues. V lost 5 bases, J lost 5 bases, and 9 bases lay in between. The CDR3 coding sequence is TGTGCCAGCAGTAACACAGGGACCGGGGAGCTGTTTTTT. It translates to CASSNTGTGELFF.

As to this clonotype: This may arise from a read error, as a much more abundant clone is one base away. The chain carries TRBV4-1 and TRBJ2-5, with D maybe TRBD2 (6 bases). The CDR3 sequence is 17 residues long. The germline CDR1 and CDR2 sequences are MGHRA and YSYEKL. The CDR3 region has the DNA TGCGCCGGCAGCCAAACGCTATCTGGGTCGGCGGGGGAGACCCAGTACTTC. Translated: CAGSQTLSGSAGETQYF.

CDR3 coding DNA: TGCAGCGTTAATTGGCTGACAGGGCCTTCCTACAATGAGCAGTACTTC. It is translated as CSVNWLTGPSYNEQYF. V and J are TRBV29-1 and TRBJ2-7; 7 nucleotides line up with TRBD1. V shed 5 bases, J shed 7 bases, and the junction held 20 bases outside the gene matches. This CDR3 is 16 amino acids long. The germline CDR1 and CDR2 sequences are SQVTM and ANQGSEA.

V and J are TRBV9 and TRBJ1-3; possibly TRBD1 for D (5 bases). Germline CDR1 SGDLS, CDR2 YYNGEE. Between the trimmed V and J ends, which lost 4 bases and 0 bases, there was a span of 17 bases. The CDR3 has 17 residues. CDR3 residues: CASSPRDRDLSGNTIYF. CDR3 bases: TGTGCCAGCAGCCCCCGGGACCGCGATCTCTCTGGAAACACCATATATTTT.

This clonotype showed up just once. The genes are TRBV10-3 and TRBJ1-5, with TRBD1 matching over 12 bases. This CDR3 spans 16 amino acids. Germline CDR1 and CDR2: ENHRY and SYGVKD. The V gene end was trimmed by 4 bases and the J gene end by 7 bases; junction bases not matched to a gene: 8. CDR3 region: CAISARGQGAFQPQHF. The CDR3 DNA reads TGTGCCATCAGTGCCAGGGGACAGGGGGCTTTCCAGCCCCAGCATTTT.

This clonotype was observed many times. CDR3 sequence: CASSFSAIQETQYF. The CDR3 DNA follows: TGTGCCAGCAGCTTTAGCGCGATCCAAGAGACCCAGTACTTC. The chain employs TRBV7-6 and TRBJ2-5, with D possibly being TRBD2 (5 bases). Germline-derived CDR1 and CDR2 are SGHVS and FNYEAQ. Trimming took off 3 bases at V and 1 base at J, with 9 bases between the two ends. CDR3 length: 14 residues. The entire variable domain, with the rest obtained from reference TRBV7-6 and TRBJ2-5, is as follows: GAGVSQSPRYKVTKRGQDVALRCDPISGHVSLYWYRQALGQGPEFLTYFNYEAQQDKSGLPNDRFSAERPEGSISTLTIQRTEQRDSAMYRCASSFSAIQETQYFGPGTRLLVL.

This clonotype was counted once. V and J are TRBV19 and TRBJ1-1; 7 positions agree with TRBD1. This CDR3 spans 16 amino acids. The trim removed 3 bases at V and 6 bases at J, leaving 13 bases unmatched. CDR1 LNHDA and CDR2 SQIVND come from the germline V gene (reference sequence). As DNA, the CDR3 is TGTGCCAGTAGTATCCCGTCTAGCGGCAGGGGGGCTGAAGCTTTCTTT. This translates into CASSIPSSGRGAEAFF. The whole variable domain, remainder taken from reference TRBV19 and TRBJ1-1, is DGGITQSPKYLFRKEGQNVTLSCEQNLNHDAMYWYRQDPGQGLRLIYYSQIVNDFQKGDIAEGYSVSREKKESFPLTVTSAQKNPTAFYLCASSIPSSGRGAEAFFGQGTRLTVV.

This clonotype was seen repeatedly, ten times or more. The genes are TRBV5-1 and TRBJ1-2; 10 bases align to TRBD1. The germline V gene has CDR1 SGHRS and CDR2 YFSETQ. The CDR3 is 16 amino acids. J was trimmed by 1 base and V by 2 bases; bases with no gene match: 5. The CDR3 loop is CASSFGTGAGNYGYTF. In DNA form, the CDR3 reads TGCGCCAGCAGCTTCGGGACAGGGGCGGGTAACTATGGCTACACCTTC.

DNA for the CDR3: TGTGCCAGCAGCTTAATTGGGGGGGACAGACGAAACTCAACTAATGAAAAACTGTTTTTT. It is translated as CASSLIGGDRRNSTNEKLFF. This chain links TRBV7-2 with TRBJ1-4; 7 bases fit TRBD1. Losses at the gene ends were 2 bases for V and 0 bases for J; bases not matched to a gene: 15. Germline loops: CDR1 SGHTA, CDR2 FQGNSA. This CDR3 is built from 20 residues. The full variable domain, in which reference TRBV7-2 and TRBJ1-4 provide the parts outside the CDR3, is GAGVSQSPSNKVTEKGKDVELRCDPISGHTALYWYRQSLGQGLEFLIYFQGNSAPDKSGLPSDRFSAERTGGSVSTLTIQRTQQEDSAVYLCASSLIGGDRRNSTNEKLFFGSGTQLSVL.

This clonotype was counted a single time. The gene calls are TRBV5-1 and TRBJ1-2; D gene ambiguous. Germline V gene data show CDR1 as SGHRS and CDR2 as YFSETQ. This CDR3 contains 15 residues. Trimming pared 4 bases from V and 4 bases from J, leaving 17 bases between. In DNA, the CDR3 is TGCGCCAGCAGCCAAGATGGTACTAGCGGCTATGGCTACACCTTC. Its translation: CASSQDGTSGYGYTF.

This clonotype showed up just a few times. The genes are TRBV19 and TRBJ2-1; D call uncertain. CDR3 length equals 11 residues. Trimming took off 3 bases at V and 9 bases at J, with 6 bases between the two ends. CDR1 LNHDA and CDR2 SQIVND come from the germline V gene (reference sequence). The CDR3 is CASSITAEQFF. In DNA form, the CDR3 reads TGTGCCAGTAGTATCACCGCTGAGCAGTTCTTC. The full variable domain, its missing parts supplied by reference TRBV19 and TRBJ2-1, is DGGITQSPKYLFRKEGQNVTLSCEQNLNHDAMYWYRQDPGQGLRLIYYSQIVNDFQKGDIAEGYSVSREKKESFPLTVTSAQKNPTAFYLCASSITAEQFFGPGTRLTVL.

Ten or more counts support this clonotype. The chain uses TRBV12-3 or TRBV12-4 and TRBJ1-1; no clear D gene. CDR3 length: 15 residues. The V and J ends lost 5 bases and 2 bases respectively, with 15 bases between them. This CDR3 is CASSNRVGFNTEAFF. DNA of the CDR3: TGTGCCAGCAGTAATCGGGTCGGGTTTAACACTGAAGCTTTCTTT.

This chain links TRBV5-1 with TRBJ2-7; 9 bases are a match to TRBD1. Trimming cost V 3 bases and J 2 bases; bases outside gene matches: 6. Germline V gene sequence: CDR1 SGHRS, CDR2 YFSETQ. The CDR3 consists of 15 residues. The CDR3 protein is CASSWGQGGTYEQYF. Written as DNA, the CDR3 is TGCGCCAGCAGCTGGGGACAGGGAGGAACCTACGAGCAGTACTTC.

In this sample, this clonotype turned up many times. The rearrangement uses TRBV6-5 and TRBJ1-1; tentatively, D is TRBD1 (5 bases). The CDR3 consists of 13 residues. The germline CDR1 and CDR2 sequences are MNHEY and SVGAGI. The germline V and J ends were trimmed by 4 bases and 4 bases, with 10 bases remaining between them. The CDR3 region has the DNA TGTGCCAGCAGTTCCTACGGGGGCACTGAAGCTTTCTTT. Its protein product is CASSSYGGTEAFF.

The chain has TRBV10-2 and TRBJ2-1; 11 bases fit TRBD2. The V segment lost 4 bases and the J segment 3 bases; nucleotides outside the gene matches: 5. Germline assignment: CDR1 WSHSY and CDR2 SAAADI. This CDR3 contains 16 residues. The CDR3 DNA reads as TGCGCCAGCAGTGCACAGGGACTAGCGGACTACAATGAGCAGTTCTTC. Its translation: CASSAQGLADYNEQFF.

This clonotype has a handful of counts. This chain uses TRBV20-1 with TRBJ2-5; 11 bases agree with TRBD2. Germline-derived CDR1 and CDR2 are DFQATT and SNEGSKA (reference sequence). J lost 4 bases, V lost 7 bases, and 14 bases had no gene match. The CDR3 is 16 amino acids. CDR3 in amino acids: CSVRTASGGPAETQYF. The CDR3 nucleotides read TGCAGTGTGCGGACGGCTAGCGGGGGGCCCGCAGAGACCCAGTACTTC.